This T cell receptor (beta chain) was found in a study of a mutant IDH1 vaccine in newly diagnosed glioma. Study at large: Sex among treated patients split about 60% male, roughly 40% female; mean age was roughly 42 years. Beforehand, treatment had been radiotherapy, temozolomide, or both; the majority received both. General study findings and limits: Seemingly, pseudoprogression had no relation to changes in the top peripheral T cell clonotypes.

The CDR3 length is 17 residues. Germline CDR1 reads SNHLY; CDR2 reads FYNNEI. Losses at the gene ends were 3 bases for V and 3 bases for J; bases not matched to a gene: 13. This clone was seen at least ten times. Its specificity is not known. The time point is: week 23, last vaccination. Each vaccine dose was 300 ug of mutant IDH1 20-mer peptide, with topical imiquimod. Assay used: immunoSEQ multiplex PCR; TCRdb lists only in-frame clones, some missing. This sample has just over 65,000 clones, with about 87% found just once. This specimen was PBMCs, taken from a glioma patient whose treatment included an IDH1 peptide vaccine. This chain connects TRBV2 to TRBJ1-1; 7 positions match TRBD1. This receptor was obtained from a man aged 18 to 35 with glioma. For the CDR3, the DNA is TGTGCCAGCAGTGATTCCCCGGTAATCCAGGGGGACACTGAAGCTTTCTTT. As protein: CASSDSPVIQGDTEAFF. Drawing the rest from reference TRBV2 and TRBJ1-1, the complete variable domain is EPEVTQTPSHQVTQMGQEVILRCVPISNHLYFYWYRQILGQKVEFLVSFYNNEISEKSEIFDDQFSVERPDGSNFTLKIRSTKLEDSAMYFCASSDSPVIQGDTEAFFGQGTRLTVV.